One and the same sample provided the 8 T cell receptor beta chains below, sequenced in a study of radiotherapy plus CTLA-4 blockade in lung cancer. Profiled with immunoSEQ multiplex PCR; TCRdb holds only in-frame clones, not every one. The sample records 80,000 or so clones, about four fifths being singletons. This specimen was peripheral blood, taken from a patient treated with radiotherapy plus ipilimumab. These receptors all come from a human donor with non-small cell lung cancer who had stable disease on radiotherapy plus ipilimumab.

The CDR3 bases are TGTGCCTGGAGTGGGACAGGGTCAGGCTACACCTTC. Translating it yields CAWSGTGSGYTF. This sequence joins TRBV30 and TRBJ1-2, with TRBD1 matching 8 bases. J lost 8 bases, V lost 1 base, and 3 bases had no gene match. The CDR3 sequence is 12 residues long. Germline CDR1 and CDR2: GTSNPN and SVGIG (reference sequence).

V gene TRBV5-1 combines with J gene TRBJ2-1; TRBD2 agrees at 8 bases. Trimming removed 1 base from V and 8 bases from J; junction bases left unmatched: 11. The CDR3 consists of 16 residues. The germline gives CDR1 SGHRS, CDR2 YFSETQ. The CDR3 loop is CASSLSNQREFDEQFF. CDR3 bases: TGCGCCAGCAGCTTGTCAAACCAGCGGGAGTTCGATGAGCAGTTCTTC.

The rearrangement links TRBV25-1 to TRBJ2-2; 9 bases agree with TRBD1. The CDR3 is 14 amino acids. Unmatched junction bases numbered 0, after V lost 4 bases and J lost 3 bases. Germline V CDR1 and CDR2: MGHDK, SYGVNS. The CDR3 DNA reads TGTGCCAGCAGTGGGACAGGGGACACCGGGGAGCTGTTTTTT. This gives the protein CASSGTGDTGELFF. Variable domain in full (rest from reference TRBV25-1 and TRBJ2-2): EADIYQTPRYLVIGTGKKITLECSQTMGHDKMYWYQQDPGMELHLIHYSYGVNSTEKGDLSSESTVSRIRTEHFPLTLESARPSHTSQYLCASSGTGDTGELFFGEGSRLTVL.

The V call is TRBV11-2, the J call TRBJ1-2; D may be TRBD1 (5 bases). The germline V gene encodes CDR1 SGHAT and CDR2 FQNNGV. The CDR3 is 16 amino acids. The V end was cut by 6 bases, the J end by 0 bases, with 17 bases between. This CDR3 is CASSLAQGSANYGYTF. Written as DNA, the CDR3 is TGTGCCAGCAGTCTTGCCCAGGGAAGCGCTAACTATGGCTACACCTTC.

This chain joins TRBV29-1 and TRBJ2-1; 8 positions match TRBD2. The length of the CDR3 is 16 residues. The V gene's germline CDR1 is SQVTM and CDR2 ANQGSEA. V lost 2 bases, J lost 9 bases, and 15 bases stayed unmatched. DNA of the CDR3: TGCAGCGTTGAATTAGTGTCTAGCGGGTTTTCTGTTGAGCAGTTCTTC. This sequence encodes CSVELVSSGFSVEQFF.

The V and J genes are TRBV29-1 and TRBJ2-3; D gene uncertain. Trimming left V 4 bases short and J 4 bases short, with 6 bases between. The length of the CDR3 is 11 residues. Germline CDR1 SQVTM, CDR2 ANQGSEA. DNA of the CDR3: TGCAGCGTTGCTCGCGCAGATACGCAGTATTTT. Translation gives CSVARADTQYF.

This clone was observed a single time. The V call is TRBV27, the J call TRBJ1-2; tentatively, D is TRBD1 (6 bases). Germline CDR1 reads MNHEY; CDR2 reads SMNVEV (reference sequence). This CDR3 contains 16 residues. V was cut by 0 bases and J by 4 bases, with 15 bases left in between. CDR3 loop: CASSLSPRQDLYGYTF. CDR3 DNA: TGTGCCAGCAGTTTATCCCCCAGACAGGATCTCTATGGCTACACCTTC.

The chain links TRBV30 to TRBJ1-6, with 7 bases aligning to TRBD1. This CDR3 has 12 amino acids. The trim removed 4 bases at V and 10 bases at J, leaving 4 bases unmatched. Germline lookup yields CDR1 GTSNPN and CDR2 SVGIG (reference sequence). CDR3 protein: CAWTGGQSPLHF. CDR3 bases: TGTGCCTGGACAGGGGGACAGTCACCCCTCCACTTT.